The source of this T cell receptor beta chain is a study of T cell repertoires in cytomegalovirus infection. About the research overall: Both recently identified HLA-C-restricted and well-studied HLA-B-restricted CMV epitopes were used in the study.

TCRdb reanalysed the reads using MiXCR and keeps one entry per CDR3 protein. This sample carries around 540,000 distinct CDR3 sequences, 30% to 40% of them seen once, and the ten largest clones take around a sixth. The CDR3 has 13 residues. Trimming took 0 bases from V and 4 from J, leaving 6 bases between them. CDR1 and CDR2 (germline): MNHEY, SVGAGI. Points on this clonotype: Its matching antigen is unknown.

This TCR was sampled from a human donor in good health (CMV status not recorded). Some clones in this sample may be carry-over from other donors' samples. The sequences come from cultured PBMCs, collected from culture after CMV antigen stimulation. The chain uses TRBV6-5 and TRBJ1-2; a possible D gene is TRBD1 (5 bases). The CDR3 sequence is CASSYSGVYGYTF. CDR3 DNA sequence: TGTGCCAGCAGTTACTCGGGGGTCTATGGCTACACCTTC.